This TCR beta chain comes out of a study of blood T cell repertoires in COVID-19. Study information: Sources were T cells, B-cell-depleted T cells, or PBMCs; the material itself was cDNA or gDNA.

Per the study methods: Reference gene primer amplification gave estimated nucleated cell counts. Some clones are missing from TCRdb's copy, which holds only in-frame ones; the method was immunoSEQ multiplex PCR. V and J calls and clone size are copied from that table; D and trimming were computed from the DNA. The sample consists of over 85,000 clones, more than 75% of them appearing once. Germline values: CDR1 ENHRY, CDR2 SYGVKD. This CDR3 is 13 amino acids long. V was cut by 4 bases and J by 6 bases, with 10 bases left in between. This sequence was found in a human donor in a cohort sampled during active COVID-19. V is TRBV10-3 and J is TRBJ2-1, with D possibly matching TRBD2 (5 bases). Material: peripheral blood. The CDR3 spells CAISAPSPNEQFF. As DNA, the CDR3 is TGTGCCATCAGTGCTCCTAGCCCCAATGAGCAGTTCTTC.